A selection of T cell receptor beta chains follows, all from one sample in a study of blood T cell repertoires in COVID-19. TCRdb's copy holds only in-frame clones and misses some; the assay was immunoSEQ multiplex PCR. This sample yields more than 55,000 clones, of which approximately 92% are seen a single time; 4.6% belongs to the top ten. Sequenced material: peripheral blood. These receptors all stem from a man aged 45 to 65 with active COVID-19. Each CDR3 is given with its conserved first and last residue. The order of the fields is D gene, J gene, clone size, V gene, CDR3 protein, CDR3 DNA. The D gene is left open where the match is weak. Clone size, where shown, is once, few, many, or a class for clones that have expanded.

d_gene: NA; j_gene: TRBJ1-3; abundance: NA; v_gene: TRBV19; CDR3aa: CASSMLRQSSGNTIYF; CDR3nt: TGTGCCAGTAGTATGCTTCGACAGAGCTCTGGAAACACCATATATTTT
d_gene: NA; j_gene: TRBJ1-6; abundance: few; v_gene: TRBV5-5; CDR3aa: CASSLNREIGPLHF; CDR3nt: TGTGCCAGCAGCTTGAACAGGGAAATAGGACCCCTCCACTTT
d_gene: NA; j_gene: TRBJ1-5; abundance: NA; v_gene: TRBV7-8; CDR3aa: CASSLGTAFNQPQHF; CDR3nt: TGTGCCAGCAGCTTAGGGACAGCCTTCAATCAGCCCCAGCATTTT
d_gene: NA; j_gene: TRBJ2-4; abundance: NA; v_gene: TRBV7-9; CDR3aa: CASSGPRGAKNIQYF; CDR3nt: TGTGCCAGCAGCGGACCCCGGGGGGCCAAAAACATTCAGTACTTC
d_gene: TRBD1; j_gene: TRBJ2-1; abundance: NA; v_gene: TRBV9; CDR3aa: CASQTGGVNNEQFF; CDR3nt: TGTGCCAGCCAAACAGGGGGCGTTAATAATGAGCAGTTCTTC
d_gene: TRBD1; j_gene: TRBJ1-2; abundance: NA; v_gene: TRBV12-3/TRBV12-4; CDR3aa: CASSSTGGRGYTF; CDR3nt: TGTGCCAGCAGTTCTACAGGGGGCAGGGGCTACACCTTC
d_gene: TRBD2; j_gene: TRBJ2-7; abundance: NA; v_gene: TRBV28; CDR3aa: CASSSGYKGLWEQYF; CDR3nt: TGTGCCAGCAGTTCCGGTTACAAGGGACTATGGGAGCAGTACTTC
d_gene: NA; j_gene: TRBJ2-3; abundance: few; v_gene: TRBV4-1; CDR3aa: CASSQEQTDTQYF; CDR3nt: TGCGCCAGCAGCCAAGAACAGACCGATACGCAGTATTTT
d_gene: TRBD2; j_gene: TRBJ2-2; abundance: NA; v_gene: TRBV7-2; CDR3aa: CASSSLAGGLGGELFF; CDR3nt: TGTGCCAGCAGCTCCCTAGCGGGGGGGCTTGGCGGGGAGCTGTTTTTT
d_gene: TRBD1; j_gene: TRBJ1-6; abundance: NA; v_gene: TRBV28; CDR3aa: CASKETGTTLYSPLHF; CDR3nt: TGTGCCAGCAAAGAGACAGGGACAACATTGTATTCACCCCTCCACTTT
d_gene: TRBD1; j_gene: TRBJ2-5; abundance: NA; v_gene: TRBV5-4; CDR3aa: CASLRTGDPRETQYF; CDR3nt: TGTGCCAGCCTTCGGACAGGGGATCCTAGAGAGACCCAGTACTTC
d_gene: NA; j_gene: TRBJ1-2; abundance: NA; v_gene: TRBV28; CDR3aa: CASSPGGSNYGYTF; CDR3nt: TGTGCCAGCAGCCCCGGGGGTTCTAACTATGGCTACACCTTC
d_gene: NA; j_gene: TRBJ1-5; abundance: NA; v_gene: TRBV7-2; CDR3aa: CASSLTQGNQPQHF; CDR3nt: TGTGCCAGCAGCTTAACACAGGGCAATCAGCCCCAGCATTTT
d_gene: NA; j_gene: TRBJ2-3; abundance: NA; v_gene: TRBV2; CDR3aa: CASRGGSTDTQYF; CDR3nt: TGTGCCAGCAGGGGGGGTAGCACAGATACGCAGTATTTT
d_gene: TRBD1; j_gene: TRBJ2-7; abundance: NA; v_gene: TRBV9; CDR3aa: CASSPRQGANEQYF; CDR3nt: TGTGCCAGCAGCCCCAGACAGGGGGCCAACGAGCAGTACTTC
d_gene: NA; j_gene: TRBJ2-3; abundance: NA; v_gene: TRBV5-4; CDR3aa: CASSLTGNQDTQYF; CDR3nt: TGTGCCAGCAGCTTGACAGGGAATCAGGATACGCAGTATTTT
d_gene: TRBD2; j_gene: TRBJ2-7; abundance: NA; v_gene: TRBV12-3/TRBV12-4; CDR3aa: CASSWTSSYEQYF; CDR3nt: TGTGCCAGCAGTTGGACTAGCTCCTACGAGCAGTACTTC
d_gene: TRBD2; j_gene: TRBJ2-3; abundance: NA; v_gene: TRBV5-4; CDR3aa: CASSKLAGGNTDTQYF; CDR3nt: TGTGCCAGCAGCAAACTAGCGGGGGGGAACACAGATACGCAGTATTTT
d_gene: TRBD1; j_gene: TRBJ1-1; abundance: NA; v_gene: TRBV27; CDR3aa: CASSSITGALNTEAFF; CDR3nt: TGTGCCAGCAGTTCCATAACAGGGGCGCTGAACACTGAAGCTTTCTTT
d_gene: NA; j_gene: TRBJ1-2; abundance: NA; v_gene: TRBV6-5; CDR3aa: CASSYRTGTYGYTF; CDR3nt: TGTGCCAGCAGTTACCGAACGGGTACATATGGCTACACCTTC
d_gene: NA; j_gene: TRBJ1-3; abundance: NA; v_gene: TRBV11-3; CDR3aa: CASAGGADSGNTIYF; CDR3nt: TGTGCCAGCGCCGGGGGGGCAGACTCTGGAAACACCATATATTTT
d_gene: TRBD2; j_gene: TRBJ2-7; abundance: NA; v_gene: TRBV5-1; CDR3aa: CASSLGSGSTSGEQYF; CDR3nt: TGCGCCAGCAGCTTGGGGAGCGGGAGCACTTCGGGCGAGCAGTACTTC
d_gene: NA; j_gene: TRBJ2-7; abundance: NA; v_gene: TRBV19; CDR3aa: CASSKARAYEQYF; CDR3nt: TGTGCCAGTAGTAAGGCCAGGGCCTACGAGCAGTACTTC
d_gene: TRBD1; j_gene: TRBJ2-5; abundance: NA; v_gene: TRBV6-1; CDR3aa: CASSGGTGRGDQETQYF; CDR3nt: TGTGCCAGCAGTGGGGGGACAGGGCGGGGTGATCAAGAGACCCAGTACTTC
d_gene: NA; j_gene: TRBJ2-6; abundance: NA; v_gene: TRBV2; CDR3aa: CASSEARSSGANVLTF; CDR3nt: TGTGCCAGCAGTGAAGCACGGAGCTCTGGGGCCAACGTCCTGACTTTC